The 14 T cell receptor gamma chains given below trace back to one sample, sequenced in a study of gamma delta lymphoproliferative disorders and STAT genes (dated by TCRdb to 2016 to 2018). For both patients and controls, peripheral blood mononuclear cells were isolated, and the genomic DNA from these cells was used for TCR sequencing. Library method: multiplex PCR. Sequencing instrument: Illumina MiSeq. Public reads were reanalyzed in TCRdb with CATT, and rows carrying the same DNA were merged afterwards. In this sample the table shows 1,500 to 2,000 gamma-chain clones, 9.5% to 10% of which occur a single time. The biggest ten clones account for under 40% of the sample. What was sequenced was blood. These receptors were obtained from a human donor in good health.

Only a few counts were recorded for this clone. This sequence joins TRGV9 and TRGJ1 or TRGJ2. Assignment of the J gene here rests on matching the DNA to germline, because TCRdb gives none. The trim removed 0 bases at V and 1 base at J, leaving 9 bases unmatched. CDR1 is GITISATS and CDR2 is ISYDGTV in the germline V gene (reference sequence). This CDR3 has 16 amino acids. CDR3 loop: CALWEVSCINYYKKLF. DNA for the CDR3: TGTGCCTTGTGGGAGGTGTCTTGTATTAATTATTATAAGAAACTCTTT.

This clone is judged medium-sized. This chain uses TRGV9 with TRGJ1 or TRGJ2. TCRdb supplies no J gene; here it was assigned by aligning the nucleotide sequence to germline. V lost 4 bases and J lost 4; bases outside the gene matches: 1. This CDR3 region has 11 residues. Germline CDR1 reads GITISATS; CDR2 reads ISYDGTV (reference sequence). The CDR3 region has the DNA TGTGCCTTGTGGGACTATTATAAGAAACTCTTT. As protein: CALWDYYKKLF.

By share, this clone ranks as medium-sized (0.01 to 0.1%). The chain links TRGV4 to TRGJ1 or TRGJ2. The J gene was not available in TCRdb and was assigned here by matching the DNA to germline segments. CDR1 EGSTGY and CDR2 YDSYTSSV come from the germline V gene. Trimming at V came to 4 bases and at J to 3 bases, leaving 9 bases not matched to a gene. This CDR3 has 14 residues. CDR3 bases: TGTGCCACCTGGGAAGTTTATATTTATTATAAGAAACTCTTT. This gives the protein CATWEVYIYYKKLF.

Relative to its sample, this clone is medium-sized. The V gene is TRGV8, the J gene TRGJ1 or TRGJ2. Assignment of the J gene here rests on matching the DNA to germline, because TCRdb gives none. From germline, CDR1 is VENAVY and CDR2 YDSYNSRV. The V and J ends lost 2 bases and 5 bases, in that order; junction bases with no gene match: 3. The CDR3 consists of 12 residues. The DNA of the CDR3 is TGTGCCACCTGGGATATTCATTATAAGAAACTCTTT. This gives the protein CATWDIHYKKLF.

This clone is judged medium-sized. The CDR3 region is CATWEGYYKKLF. In DNA form, the CDR3 reads TGTGCCACCTGGGAAGGGTATTATAAGAAACTCTTT. The chain couples TRGV8 to TRGJ1 or TRGJ2. TCRdb supplies no J gene; here it was assigned by aligning the nucleotide sequence to germline. V dropped 4 bases and J dropped 4; count of bases not matched to a gene: 4. Germline V gene sequence: CDR1 VENAVY, CDR2 YDSYNSRV. There are 12 residues in the CDR3.

This clone showed up just a few times. At one boundary the junction diverges from the germline segment, which might be a read error. The sample contains more than one DNA sequence encoding this CDR3. The chain carries TRGV8 and TRGJ1 or TRGJ2. Here the J gene was assigned by germline matching of the DNA, as TCRdb has none. The CDR3 consists of 15 residues. CDR1 is VENAVY, CDR2 YDSYNSRV, per germline. The CDR3 sequence is CATWDGIKYYYKKLF. The CDR3 DNA reads TGTGCCACTTGGGATGGCATTAAGTATTATTATAAGAAACTCTTT.

This clone is classed as medium-sized. The CDR3 coding sequence is TGTGCCACCTGGGATCGCTATTTCTCTGGTTGGTTCAAGATATTT. This sequence encodes CATWDRYFSGWFKIF. This chain connects TRGV4 to TRGJP1. The J gene was missing in TCRdb and was found by matching the end of the DNA to germline. This CDR3 spans 15 amino acids. V gave up 3 bases and J gave up 6 bases; unmatched junction bases: 10. Germline CDR1 EGSTGY, CDR2 YDSYTSSV.

This clone qualifies as medium-sized. The chain couples TRGV4 to TRGJ1 or TRGJ2. Here the J gene came from matching the DNA to germline, since TCRdb omits it. The trim removed 0 bases at V and 10 bases at J, leaving 12 bases unmatched. The CDR3 is 14 residues long. The germline gives CDR1 EGSTGY, CDR2 YDSYTSSV. CDR3 residues: CATWDGRDPLKKLF. The CDR3 DNA reads TGTGCCACCTGGGATGGGCGAGACCCCCTAAAGAAACTCTTT.

The rearrangement joins TRGV8 to TRGJ1 or TRGJ2. The J gene is absent in TCRdb and was assigned here via DNA matching to germline. The junction had 6 bases not matched to a gene; V was cut back by 1 base and J by 12 bases. Germline assignment: CDR1 VENAVY and CDR2 YDSYNSRV. The CDR3 runs to 11 residues. This CDR3 is CATWDRSSKLF. The CDR3 region has the DNA TGTGCCACCTGGGATAGAAGTTCGAAACTCTTT.

By share, this clone ranks as medium-sized (0.01 to 0.1%). The limits of the CDR3 on the DNA are not certain, so only TCRdb's listed CDR3 is given. The J segment was not called; the V segment is TRGV11. TRGV11 is assigned to the ORF class and has an uncertain function. The CDR3 is 17 residues long, counting both termini. This CDR3 reads CTTVPAGLNLGDYKKLF.

Within the sample, this clone is medium-sized (0.01 to 0.1%). The sample carries other DNA sequences with the same CDR3. The rearrangement uses TRGV10 and TRGJ1 or TRGJ2. TCRdb offers no J gene call, so here the DNA was matched to germline to obtain one. TRGV10 counts as an open reading frame of uncertain function. The CDR3 length is 11 residues. V trimming: 8 bases; J trimming: 6 bases; junction bases outside the gene matches: 5. The CDR3 loop reads CAAWDFYKKLF. The CDR3 nucleotides read TGTGCTGCGTGGGATTTTTATAAGAAACTCTTT.

By share of the sample, this clone is medium-sized (0.01 to 0.1%). The DNA is omitted, as the CDR3 cannot be located on it reliably, and the CDR3 follows TCRdb's listing. No J gene was assigned, while the V gene was called as TRGV11. TRGV11 is known as an ORF, though its function is uncertain. The CDR3 numbers 17 amino acids, ends counted. CDR3 amino acids: CTTVPAGLATGNYKKLF.

This clone is judged medium-sized. The chain couples TRGV11 to TRGJ1 or TRGJ2. No J segment appears in TCRdb, so it was assigned here by matching the sequence to germline. TRGV11 is flagged as an ORF with uncertain function. The CDR3 has 17 amino acids. The V and J ends lost 4 bases and 2 bases, in that order; junction bases with no gene match: 14. The DNA of the CDR3 is TGTGCCTGCTGGATTAGACCACGGAGTACTTATTATTATAAGAAACTCTTT. Protein sequence: CACWIRPRSTYYYKKLF.

By share, this clone ranks as medium-sized (0.01 to 0.1%). This chain links TRGV8 with TRGJ1 or TRGJ2. Assignment of the J gene here rests on matching the DNA to germline, because TCRdb gives none. With V trimmed by 2 bases and J by 5 bases, 15 bases remained unmatched. Germline CDR1 and CDR2: VENAVY and YDSYNSRV. The CDR3 has 16 residues. CDR3 bases: TGTGCCACCTGGGATACGGAAGGCCCTTCGGATTATAAGAAACTCTTT. This encodes CATWDTEGPSDYKKLF.